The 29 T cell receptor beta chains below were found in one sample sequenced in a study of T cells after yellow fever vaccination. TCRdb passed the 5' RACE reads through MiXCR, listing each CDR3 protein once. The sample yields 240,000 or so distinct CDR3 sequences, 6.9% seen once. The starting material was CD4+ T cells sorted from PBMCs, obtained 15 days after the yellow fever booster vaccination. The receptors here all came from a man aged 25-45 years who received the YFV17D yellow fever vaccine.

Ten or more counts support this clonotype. CDR3 in DNA: TGCGCCAGCAGCCAAGGGGTAAAAGGGCGGGAGCAGTACTTC. It codes for CASSQGVKGREQYF. V is TRBV4-3 and J is TRBJ2-7; D not certain. The CDR3 runs to 14 residues. CDR1 is LGHNA and CDR2 is YSLEER in the germline V gene. Trimming took 1 base from V and 7 from J, leaving 14 bases between them.

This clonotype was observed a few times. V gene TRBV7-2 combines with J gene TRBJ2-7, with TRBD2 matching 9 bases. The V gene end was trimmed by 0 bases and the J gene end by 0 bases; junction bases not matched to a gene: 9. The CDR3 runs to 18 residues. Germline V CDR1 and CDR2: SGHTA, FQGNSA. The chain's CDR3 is CASSLASPSGVSSYEQYF. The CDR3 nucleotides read TGTGCCAGCAGCTTAGCGTCACCTAGCGGGGTTAGCTCCTACGAGCAGTACTTC.

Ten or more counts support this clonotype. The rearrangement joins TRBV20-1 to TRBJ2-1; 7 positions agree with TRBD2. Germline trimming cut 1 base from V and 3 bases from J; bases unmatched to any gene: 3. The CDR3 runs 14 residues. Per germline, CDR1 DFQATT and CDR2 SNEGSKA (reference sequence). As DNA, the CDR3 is TGCAGTGCTAGAGGAGGGAGGGACTACAATGAGCAGTTCTTC. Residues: CSARGGRDYNEQFF.

Written as DNA, the CDR3 is TGTGCCAGCAGCGTACTACAGGGGAGAGATACGCAGTATTTT. Encoded protein: CASSVLQGRDTQYF. The V and J genes are TRBV9 and TRBJ2-3, with TRBD1 identical over 7 bases. This CDR3 region has 14 residues. J lost 5 bases, V lost 1 base, and 4 bases had no gene match. Germline CDR1 reads SGDLS; CDR2 reads YYNGEE.

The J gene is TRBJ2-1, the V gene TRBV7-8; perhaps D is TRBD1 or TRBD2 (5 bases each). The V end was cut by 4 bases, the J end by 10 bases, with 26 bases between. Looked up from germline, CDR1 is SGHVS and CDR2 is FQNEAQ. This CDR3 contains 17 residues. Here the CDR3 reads CASSSSSGTNVKREQFF. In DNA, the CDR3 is TGTGCCAGCAGCTCATCGTCCGGGACCAACGTCAAAAGGGAGCAGTTCTTC.

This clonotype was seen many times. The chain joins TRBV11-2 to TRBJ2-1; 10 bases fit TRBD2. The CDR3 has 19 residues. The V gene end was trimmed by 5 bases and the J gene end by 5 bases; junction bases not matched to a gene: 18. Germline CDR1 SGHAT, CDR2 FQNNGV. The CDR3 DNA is TGTGCCAGCAGCCACCCCCCTACACAACCTAGCGGGAGTCACAATGAGCAGTTCTTC. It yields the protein CASSHPPTQPSGSHNEQFF.

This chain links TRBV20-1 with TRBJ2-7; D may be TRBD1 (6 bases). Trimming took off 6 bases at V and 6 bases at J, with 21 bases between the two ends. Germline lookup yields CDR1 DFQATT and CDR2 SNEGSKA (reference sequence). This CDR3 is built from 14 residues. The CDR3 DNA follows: TGCAGTGCGCAAATCAGGGGTTTCCTCTCCGAGCAGTACTTC. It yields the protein CSAQIRGFLSEQYF.

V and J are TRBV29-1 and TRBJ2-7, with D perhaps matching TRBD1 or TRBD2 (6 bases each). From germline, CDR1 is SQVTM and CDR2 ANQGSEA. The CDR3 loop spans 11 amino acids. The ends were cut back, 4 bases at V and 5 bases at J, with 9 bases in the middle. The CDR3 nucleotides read TGCAGCGTTGCGGGGGCCCACGAGCAGTACTTC. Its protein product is CSVAGAHEQYF.

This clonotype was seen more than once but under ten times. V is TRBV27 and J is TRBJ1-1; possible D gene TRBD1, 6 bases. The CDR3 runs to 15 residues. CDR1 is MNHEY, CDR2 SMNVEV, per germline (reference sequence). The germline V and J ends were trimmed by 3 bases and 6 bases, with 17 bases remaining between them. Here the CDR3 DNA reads TGTGCCAGCAGTTTTGAATCAGGGGCTCCGGCTGAAGCTTTCTTT. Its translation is CASSFESGAPAEAFF.

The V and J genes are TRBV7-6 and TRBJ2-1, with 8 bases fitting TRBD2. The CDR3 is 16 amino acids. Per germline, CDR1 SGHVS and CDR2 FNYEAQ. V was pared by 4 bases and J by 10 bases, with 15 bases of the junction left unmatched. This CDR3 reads CASSYYGSGGLTEQFF. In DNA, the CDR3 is TGTGCCAGCAGCTACTATGGATCGGGGGGGCTCACGGAGCAGTTCTTC.

CDR3 residues: CAISIGTTDTDTQYF. The CDR3, as DNA: TGTGCCATCAGTATCGGGACTACTGACACAGATACGCAGTATTTT. This chain joins TRBV10-3 and TRBJ2-3, with 7 bases that match TRBD2. This CDR3 region has 15 residues. V gave up 5 bases and J gave up 2 bases; unmatched junction bases: 7. Germline CDR1 ENHRY, CDR2 SYGVKD.

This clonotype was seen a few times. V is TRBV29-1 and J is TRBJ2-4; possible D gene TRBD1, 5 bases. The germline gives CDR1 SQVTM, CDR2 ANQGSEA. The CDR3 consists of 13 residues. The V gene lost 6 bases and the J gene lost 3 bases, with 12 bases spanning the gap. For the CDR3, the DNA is TGCAGCGTACTATGGGGCAGCAAAAACATTCAGTACTTC. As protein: CSVLWGSKNIQYF. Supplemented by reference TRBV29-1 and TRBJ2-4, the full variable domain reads SAVISQKPSRDICQRGTSLTIQCQVDSQVTMMFWYRQQPGQSLTLIATANQGSEATYESGFVIDKFPISRPNLTFSTLTVSNMSPEDSSIYLCSVLWGSKNIQYFGAGTRLSVL.

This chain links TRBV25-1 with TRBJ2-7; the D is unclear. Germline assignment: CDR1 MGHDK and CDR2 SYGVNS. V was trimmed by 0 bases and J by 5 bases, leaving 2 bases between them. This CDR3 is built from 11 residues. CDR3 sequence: CASSEYHEQYF. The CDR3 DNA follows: TGTGCCAGCAGTGAATATCACGAGCAGTACTTC.

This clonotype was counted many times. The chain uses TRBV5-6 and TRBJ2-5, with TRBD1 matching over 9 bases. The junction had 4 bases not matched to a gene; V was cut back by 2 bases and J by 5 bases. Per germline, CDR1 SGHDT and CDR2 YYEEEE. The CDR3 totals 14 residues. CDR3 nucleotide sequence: TGTGCCAGCAGCTTAACAGGGGGCGCGGAGACCCAGTACTTC. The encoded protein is CASSLTGGAETQYF.

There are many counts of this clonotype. This chain's CDR3 is CSARGGASGLSYEQYF. CDR3 nucleotide sequence: TGCAGTGCTAGAGGAGGGGCTAGCGGGCTCTCCTACGAGCAGTACTTC. The rearrangement joins TRBV20-1 to TRBJ2-7; the match to TRBD2 covers 8 bases. The CDR3 spans 16 residues. V shed 1 base and J 0 bases; nucleotides not matched to a gene: 8. Germline CDR1 DFQATT, CDR2 SNEGSKA (reference sequence).

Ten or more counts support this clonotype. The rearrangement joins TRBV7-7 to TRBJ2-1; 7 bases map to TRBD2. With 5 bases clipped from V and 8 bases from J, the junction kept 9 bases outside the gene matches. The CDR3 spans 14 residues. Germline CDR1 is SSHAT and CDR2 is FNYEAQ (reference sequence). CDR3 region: CASSDGLGNDEQFF. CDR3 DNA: TGTGCCAGCAGCGATGGACTAGGCAACGATGAGCAGTTCTTC.

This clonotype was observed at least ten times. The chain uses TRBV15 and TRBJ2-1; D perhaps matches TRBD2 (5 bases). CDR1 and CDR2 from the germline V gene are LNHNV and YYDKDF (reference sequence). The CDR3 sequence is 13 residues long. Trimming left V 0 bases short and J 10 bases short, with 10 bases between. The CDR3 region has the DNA TGTGCCACCAGCAGAGATGTCGGCGGGGAGCAGTTCTTC. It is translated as CATSRDVGGEQFF.

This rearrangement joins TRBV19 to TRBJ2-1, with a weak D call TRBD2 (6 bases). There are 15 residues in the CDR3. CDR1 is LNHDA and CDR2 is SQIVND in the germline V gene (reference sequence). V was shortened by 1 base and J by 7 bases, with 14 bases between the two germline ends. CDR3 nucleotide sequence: TGTGCCAGTAGTATAGGGGCGGGAACGGGGAATGAGCAGTTCTTC. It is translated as CASSIGAGTGNEQFF.

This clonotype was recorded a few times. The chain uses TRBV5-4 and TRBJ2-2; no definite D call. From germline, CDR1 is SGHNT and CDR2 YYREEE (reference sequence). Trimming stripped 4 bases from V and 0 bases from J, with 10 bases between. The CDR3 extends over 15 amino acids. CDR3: CASSPVGANTGELFF. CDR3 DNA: TGTGCCAGCAGCCCGGTCGGAGCGAACACCGGGGAGCTGTTTTTT.

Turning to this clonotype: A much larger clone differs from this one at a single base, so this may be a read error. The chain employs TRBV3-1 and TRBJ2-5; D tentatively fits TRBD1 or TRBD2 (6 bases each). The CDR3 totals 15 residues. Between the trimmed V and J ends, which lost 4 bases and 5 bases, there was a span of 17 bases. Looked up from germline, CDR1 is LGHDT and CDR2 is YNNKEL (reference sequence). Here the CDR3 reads CASSLAGDFRETQYF. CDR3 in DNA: TGTGCCAGCAGCCTCGCAGGGGACTTCAGGGAGACCCAGTACTTC.

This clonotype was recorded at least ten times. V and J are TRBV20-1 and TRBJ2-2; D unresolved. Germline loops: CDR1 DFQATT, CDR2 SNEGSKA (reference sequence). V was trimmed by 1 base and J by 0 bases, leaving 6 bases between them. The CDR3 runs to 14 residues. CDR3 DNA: TGCAGTGCTAGAGTAATCCCGAACACCGGGGAGCTGTTTTTT. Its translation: CSARVIPNTGELFF.

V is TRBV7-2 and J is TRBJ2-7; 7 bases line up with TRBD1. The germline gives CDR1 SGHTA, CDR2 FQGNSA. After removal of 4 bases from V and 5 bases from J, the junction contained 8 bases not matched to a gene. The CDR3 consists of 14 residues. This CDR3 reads CASSSTLDRDEQYF. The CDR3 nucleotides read TGTGCCAGCAGCTCGACCCTTGACAGGGACGAGCAGTACTTC.

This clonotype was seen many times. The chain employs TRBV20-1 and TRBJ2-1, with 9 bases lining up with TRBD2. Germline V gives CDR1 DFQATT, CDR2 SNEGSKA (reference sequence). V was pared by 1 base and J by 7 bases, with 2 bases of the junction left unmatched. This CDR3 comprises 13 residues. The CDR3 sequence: CSARALAGNEQFF. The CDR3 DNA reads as TGCAGTGCTAGAGCGCTAGCGGGGAATGAGCAGTTCTTC.

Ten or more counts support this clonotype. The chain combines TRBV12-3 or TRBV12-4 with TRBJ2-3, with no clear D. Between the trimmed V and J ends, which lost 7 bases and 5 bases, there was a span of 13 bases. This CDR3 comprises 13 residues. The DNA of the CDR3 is TGTGCCAGCAAGGCCCCGTGGGGAGATACGCAGTATTTT. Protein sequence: CASKAPWGDTQYF.

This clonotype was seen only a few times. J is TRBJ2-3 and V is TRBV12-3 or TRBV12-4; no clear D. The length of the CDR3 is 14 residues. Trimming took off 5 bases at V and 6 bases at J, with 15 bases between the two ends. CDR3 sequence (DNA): TGTGCCAGCAGTACACTCTCGACCGGCGATACGCAGTATTTT. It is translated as CASSTLSTGDTQYF.

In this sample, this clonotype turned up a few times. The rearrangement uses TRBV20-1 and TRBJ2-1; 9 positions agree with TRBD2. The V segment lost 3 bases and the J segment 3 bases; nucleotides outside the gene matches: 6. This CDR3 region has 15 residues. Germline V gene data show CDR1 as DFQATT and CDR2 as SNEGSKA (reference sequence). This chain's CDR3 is CSARFSGRLYNEQFF. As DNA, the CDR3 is TGCAGTGCTAGGTTCAGCGGGAGGCTCTACAATGAGCAGTTCTTC.

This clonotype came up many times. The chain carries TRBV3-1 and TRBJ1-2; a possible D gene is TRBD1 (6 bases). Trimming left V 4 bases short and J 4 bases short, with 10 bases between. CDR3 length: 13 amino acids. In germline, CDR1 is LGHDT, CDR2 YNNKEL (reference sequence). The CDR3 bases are TGTGCCAGCAGCCCCGGGGGGGCCTATGGCTACACCTTC. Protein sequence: CASSPGGAYGYTF.

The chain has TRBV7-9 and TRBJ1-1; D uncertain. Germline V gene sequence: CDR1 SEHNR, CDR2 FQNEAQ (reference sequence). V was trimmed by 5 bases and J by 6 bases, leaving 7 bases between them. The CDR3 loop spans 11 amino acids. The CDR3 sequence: CASSLMAEAFF. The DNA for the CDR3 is TGTGCCAGCAGCCTGATGGCTGAAGCTTTCTTT.

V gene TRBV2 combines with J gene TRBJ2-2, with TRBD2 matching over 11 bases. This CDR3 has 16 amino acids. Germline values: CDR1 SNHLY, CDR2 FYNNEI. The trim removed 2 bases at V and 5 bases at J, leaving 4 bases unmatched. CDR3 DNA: TGTGCCAGCAGTGAATTGGGACTAGCGGAAACCGGGGAGCTGTTTTTT. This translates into CASSELGLAETGELFF.